This T cell receptor (beta chain) was captured by sequencing in a study of shared clonotypes between healthy human individuals. Points from the study as a whole: Shared clonotypes: 4.5% to 6.5% naive CD4, around 3.7% naive CD8, under 2.5% memory CD4, approximately 0.41% memory CD8. The study found lower generation probabilities in non-shared clonotypes than in those shared by all four donors. Among donors, clonotype sharing was expected to be affected by sequencing depth.

A remark on this clone: The antigen remains undetermined.

The CDR3 totals 13 residues. The germline CDR1 and CDR2 sequences are WNHNN and SYGVQD (reference sequence). Trimming pared 7 bases from V and 8 bases from J, leaving 14 bases between. Method: immunoSEQ multiplex PCR; TCRdb's copy keeps in-frame clones and lacks some. The repertoire holds 400,000 or so clones, with 90% to 98% as singletons. This chain joins TRBV10-1 and TRBJ1-4; D ambiguous. The receptor was isolated from a man aged 25 to 40 in good health. What was sequenced was memory CD8+ T cells sorted from blood. Subset described: CD45RO+ cells pooled with CCR7-negative TemRA cells. CDR3 nucleotides: TGCGCCAGCAACAGTGCGAAAAGGGAAAAACTGTTTTTT. Translated: CASNSAKREKLFF.